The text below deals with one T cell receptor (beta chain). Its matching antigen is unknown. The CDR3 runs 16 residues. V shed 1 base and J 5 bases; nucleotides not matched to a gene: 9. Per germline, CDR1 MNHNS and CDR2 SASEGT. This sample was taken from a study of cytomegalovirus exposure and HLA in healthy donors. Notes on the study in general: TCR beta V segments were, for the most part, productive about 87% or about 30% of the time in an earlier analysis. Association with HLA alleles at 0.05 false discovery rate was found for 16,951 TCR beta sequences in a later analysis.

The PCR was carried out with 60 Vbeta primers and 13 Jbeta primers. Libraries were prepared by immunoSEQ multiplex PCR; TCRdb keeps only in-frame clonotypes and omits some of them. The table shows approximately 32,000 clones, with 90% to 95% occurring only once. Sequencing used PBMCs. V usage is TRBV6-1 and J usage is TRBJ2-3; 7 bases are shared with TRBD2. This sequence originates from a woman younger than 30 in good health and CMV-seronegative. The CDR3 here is CASSEDGAGAEDTQYF. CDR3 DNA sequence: TGTGCCAGCAGTGAAGATGGCGCGGGAGCGGAAGATACGCAGTATTTT.